Listed below are T cell receptor beta chains from one sample, sequenced in a study of blood T cell repertoires in COVID-19. Repertoires were generated with immunoSEQ multiplex PCR, while TCRdb's copy carries only in-frame clones and drops some. The data show 120,000 or so clones, more than 70% seen once. Sample: peripheral blood. The source is a man in his 60s with acute or convalescent COVID-19. Each CDR3 is given with its conserved first and last residue. D genes are given only for firm matches. Clone sizes are given selectively: once, few, many, or a class where the clone is expanded.

V,size,D,J,DNA,CDR3
TRBV7-2,-,-,TRBJ2-5,TGTGCCAGCAGCTTAGTCACAAACGAGGGGACCCAGTACTTC,CASSLVTNEGTQYF
TRBV19,few,TRBD2,TRBJ2-1,TGTGCCAGTCTGCCTGGGGCTAGCGGGTTCAATGAGCAGTTCTTC,CASLPGASGFNEQFF
TRBV9,-,-,TRBJ2-7,TGTGCCAGCAGCCCCCGCGGGGACTACGAGCAGTACTTC,CASSPRGDYEQYF
TRBV10-1,-,TRBD2,TRBJ2-1,TGCGCCAGCAGTGAACGAGCGGGAGGTAGTGAGCAGTTCTTC,CASSERAGGSEQFF
TRBV4-3,-,-,TRBJ2-7,TGCGCCAGCAGCCAAGACCGTGTTCAGGGGTACTCCTACGAGCAGTACTTC,CASSQDRVQGYSYEQYF
TRBV6-5,-,-,TRBJ2-7,TGTGCCAGCAGTTACCACAGGACAGCTTATTACGAGCAGTACTTC,CASSYHRTAYYEQYF
TRBV6-2/TRBV6-3,-,-,TRBJ2-7,TGTGCCAGCAGCTTTACAGTGCCCTCCTACGAGCAGTACTTC,CASSFTVPSYEQYF
TRBV12-5,-,-,TRBJ2-3,TGTGCTAGTGCCAAACCTCAGGGGTTCACAGATACGCAGTATTTT,CASAKPQGFTDTQYF
TRBV7-2,-,TRBD1,TRBJ1-5,TGTGCCAGCAGCTCCGGACAGGGGCGAGGTAGCAATCAGCCCCAGCATTTT,CASSSGQGRGSNQPQHF
TRBV6-5,-,TRBD1,TRBJ2-7,TGTGCCAGCAGTTACCAGGACAGGACCTACGAGCAGTACTTC,CASSYQDRTYEQYF
TRBV29-1,-,TRBD2,TRBJ2-1,TGCAGCACCGGGACTAGCTTGTGGTATGAGCAGTTCTTC,CSTGTSLWYEQFF
TRBV29-1,-,-,TRBJ2-2,TGCAGCGTTAAGCTAGAGGGGGCGGGGTTCACCGGGGAGCTGTTTTTT,CSVKLEGAGFTGELFF
TRBV24-1,-,TRBD2,TRBJ2-1,TGTGCCACCAGTGGTTTAGCGGGAGGAAACTACAATGAGCAGTTCTTC,CATSGLAGGNYNEQFF
TRBV6-2/TRBV6-3,-,-,TRBJ2-3,TGTGCCAGCAGTCGGACAGTTCCATCTAGCACAGATACGCAGTATTTT,CASSRTVPSSTDTQYF
TRBV9,-,-,TRBJ2-1,TGTGCCAGCAGCGTAGGCGGAGGGGTAGGGAATGAGCAGTTCTTC,CASSVGGGVGNEQFF
TRBV30,few,-,TRBJ1-1,TGTGCCTGGATGCCGGAGACTGAAGCTTTCTTT,CAWMPETEAFF
TRBV11-3,-,TRBD2,TRBJ2-1,TGTGCCAGCAGCTTAGGTCTAGCGGGAGGTAGTTATGAGCAGTTCTTC,CASSLGLAGGSYEQFF
TRBV5-6,few,-,TRBJ1-3,TGTGCCAGCAGTCCGGGGGGAGGCACCATATATTTT,CASSPGGGTIYF
TRBV9,-,TRBD2,TRBJ2-5,TGTGCCAGCAGCGTTCGGGGGGGTGAGAAGACCCAGTACTTC,CASSVRGGEKTQYF
TRBV7-9,-,-,TRBJ2-1,TGTGCCAGCAGCACATTTAGCACTGAGCAGTTCTTC,CASSTFSTEQFF
TRBV12-5,-,TRBD2,TRBJ2-1,TGTGCTAGTGGGCCGGGACTAGCCAGTGAGCAGTTCTTC,CASGPGLASEQFF
TRBV28,-,-,TRBJ1-6,TGTGCCAGCAGTCCGATGAAGGGGAATAATTCACCCCTCCACTTT,CASSPMKGNNSPLHF
TRBV19,-,-,TRBJ2-2,TGTGCCAGTAGTCTCGCGTCCGCGAACACCGGGGAGCTGTTTTTT,CASSLASANTGELFF
TRBV5-8,-,-,TRBJ1-6,TGTGCCAGCAGCTTGGTGGAGGCGGGTTCACCCCTCCACTTT,CASSLVEAGSPLHF
TRBV9,-,TRBD2,TRBJ2-7,TGTGCCAGCAGCGTGACTGGGGCTAGCGGATCCTACGAGCAGTACTTC,CASSVTGASGSYEQYF
TRBV28,-,TRBD2,TRBJ2-7,TGTGCCAGCAGTTTCGGTAGCGGGTCCTACGAGCAGTACTTC,CASSFGSGSYEQYF
TRBV7-6,-,TRBD2,TRBJ2-7,TGTGCCAGCAGCTCGGGACTAGCGGGCCCGAGGGCGGAGCAGTACTTC,CASSSGLAGPRAEQYF
TRBV28,-,-,TRBJ1-4,TGTGCCACAGAGGGGGGGGTTAATGAAAAACTGTTTTTT,CATEGGVNEKLFF
TRBV30,-,-,TRBJ2-1,TGTGCCCTGGGGCAGTCCTACAATGAGCAGTTCTTC,CALGQSYNEQFF
TRBV28,-,TRBD1,TRBJ2-3,TGTGCCAGCAGTCGACAGGGGTTTTTAGATACGCAGTATTTT,CASSRQGFLDTQYF
TRBV11-2,-,TRBD2,TRBJ2-1,TGTGCCAGCGAGGGTAGCGGGAGAGGGTCCTACAATGAGCAGTTCTTC,CASEGSGRGSYNEQFF
TRBV4-2,-,-,TRBJ1-1,TGTGCCAGCAGCCAATACGTCGGGGCTGAAGCTTTCTTT,CASSQYVGAEAFF
TRBV7-3,-,TRBD1,TRBJ2-3,TGTGCCAGCAGCCCGGACAGGTATACAGATACGCAGTATTTT,CASSPDRYTDTQYF
TRBV15,-,-,TRBJ2-5,TGTGCCACCAGCAGAGGGAGGGACTTGTACCAAGAGACCCAGTACTTC,CATSRGRDLYQETQYF
TRBV27,-,-,TRBJ2-7,TGTGCCAGCAGCGGGACACAACACTACGAGCAGTACTTC,CASSGTQHYEQYF
TRBV19,-,TRBD2,TRBJ2-1,TGTGCCAGTAGTCCCCGGGGGGGCTCCTACAATGAGCAGTTCTTC,CASSPRGGSYNEQFF
TRBV7-6,-,-,TRBJ2-7,TGTGCCAGCAGCCCTACAGGGAACGAGCAGTACTTC,CASSPTGNEQYF
TRBV9,once,-,TRBJ2-5,TGTGCCAGCAGCGTTAGCGGATTATACCAAGAGACCCAGTACTTC,CASSVSGLYQETQYF
TRBV29-1,once,-,TRBJ2-2,TGCAGCGTGGGACACCCCCAGGAGACCGGGGAGCTGTTTTTT,CSVGHPQETGELFF
TRBV3-1/TRBV3-2,-,-,TRBJ1-6,TGTGCCAGCAGCCAAGATTGGGGCCTGGACGGGTCCTCACCCCTCCACTTT,CASSQDWGLDGSSPLHF
TRBV12-5,-,TRBD1,TRBJ2-7,TGTGCTAGTGGTCGACAGGGGACCTACGAGCAGTACTTC,CASGRQGTYEQYF
TRBV7-9,-,-,TRBJ2-1,TGTGCCAGCAGCTTCCCGGCGGGTGAGCAGTTCTTC,CASSFPAGEQFF
TRBV7-2,-,-,TRBJ2-7,TGTGCCAGCAGCGGCGGGTCAGGGGCGAGCTCCTACGAGCAGTACTTC,CASSGGSGASSYEQYF
TRBV5-1,-,-,TRBJ2-7,TGCGCCAGCAGCTTGACAGACTACGAGCAGTACTTC,CASSLTDYEQYF
TRBV10-1,-,TRBD2,TRBJ2-1,TGCGCCAGCAGTGGGGTAGCGGGAGTGATTATTCCCAATGAGCAGTTCTTC,CASSGVAGVIIPNEQFF
TRBV20-1,-,-,TRBJ2-1,TGCAGTGCTAGTTTAATCCGGGACGTAAGGGCGGGGCGGGGCCCCGTTGGGTTCTTC,CSASLIRDVRAGRGPVGFF
TRBV9,-,-,TRBJ2-7,TGTGCCAGCAGCGCTCTTCCAGGGCAGGGCACCTACGAGCAGTACTTC,CASSALPGQGTYEQYF
TRBV4-2,-,TRBD1,TRBJ2-1,TGTGCCAGCAGCCAATCCCCAGGGGGCCCCTACAATGAGCAGTTCTTC,CASSQSPGGPYNEQFF
TRBV6-5,-,-,TRBJ1-3,TGTGCCAGCGACCATACAGCACTCTCTGGAAACACCATATATTTT,CASDHTALSGNTIYF
TRBV9,-,TRBD1,TRBJ1-5,TGTGCCAGCAGCAGCGGGACAGGGGGCAATCAGCCCCAGCATTTT,CASSSGTGGNQPQHF
TRBV10-3,-,-,TRBJ2-7,TGTGCCATCAGGAGGTCTTACGAGCAGTACTTC,CAIRRSYEQYF
TRBV12-3/TRBV12-4,-,-,TRBJ1-1,TGTGCCAGCAGTCCTGACTCGAACACTGAAGCTTTCTTT,CASSPDSNTEAFF
TRBV24-1,-,-,TRBJ2-2,TGTGCCATCCAATCTAACCCCGCGAACACCGGGGAGCTGTTTTTT,CAIQSNPANTGELFF
TRBV6-5,-,TRBD1,TRBJ1-3,TGTGCCAGCAGGGGACAGAGCTACTCTGGAAACACCATATATTTT,CASRGQSYSGNTIYF
TRBV24-1,-,-,TRBJ1-6,TGTGCCACCAGGGCAGGGCCAAATTCACCCCTCCACTTT,CATRAGPNSPLHF